Listed here are 5 T cell receptor beta chains from one sample, sequenced in a study of T cells after yellow fever vaccination. From the 5' RACE reads, TCRdb called clonotypes with MiXCR, one entry per CDR3 protein. Of 250,000 to 300,000 distinct CDR3 sequences in the sample, 8.7% were seen once. The sample here was CD4+ T cells sorted from PBMCs, taken 5 days after the yellow fever booster vaccination. Receptor source: a man between 18 and 35 years old who received the YFV17D yellow fever vaccine.

This clonotype turned up a few times. The chain links TRBV7-8 to TRBJ2-3, with 8 bases fitting TRBD2. The CDR3 contains 16 residues. Unmatched junction bases numbered 4, after V lost 2 bases and J lost 0 bases. Germline CDR1 is SGHVS and CDR2 is FQNEAQ. This CDR3 reads CASSLMKRGSTDTQYF. The CDR3 region has the DNA TGTGCCAGCAGCTTAATGAAGCGGGGGAGCACAGATACGCAGTATTTT.

A few counts support this clonotype. The rearrangement joins TRBV12-3 or TRBV12-4 to TRBJ2-3; 11 bases match TRBD2. J lost 7 bases, V lost 3 bases, and 6 bases had no gene match. This CDR3 contains 15 residues. This CDR3 reads CASSFIAGGPNTQYF. CDR3 nucleotide sequence: TGTGCCAGCAGTTTTATAGCGGGGGGGCCGAATACGCAGTATTTT.

This clonotype was counted at least ten times. The V and J genes are TRBV7-8 and TRBJ1-1; TRBD1 matches 7 bases. V was clipped by 5 bases and J by 11 bases; unmatched bases: 5. The CDR3 consists of 11 residues. Germline V CDR1 and CDR2: SGHVS, FQNEAQ. Here the CDR3 reads CASSRDRAAFF. The CDR3 nucleotides are TGTGCCAGCAGCCGCGACAGGGCGGCTTTCTTT.

This sequence joins TRBV25-1 and TRBJ1-3; D unresolved. V was pared by 8 bases and J by 0 bases, with 17 bases between. CDR1 and CDR2 (germline): MGHDK, SYGVNS. This CDR3 is built from 16 residues. CDR3 amino acids: CASSNVDGPSGNTIYF. CDR3 sequence (DNA): TGTGCCAGCTCGAATGTTGACGGACCCTCTGGAAACACCATATATTTT.

The chain employs TRBV4-1 and TRBJ2-7, with TRBD2 identical over 8 bases. Germline values: CDR1 MGHRA, CDR2 YSYEKL. With 7 bases clipped from V and 2 bases from J, the junction kept 10 bases outside the gene matches. This CDR3 is 15 amino acids long. CDR3: CASTYGERGTYEQYF. The CDR3 DNA reads TGCGCCAGCACCTACGGGGAGCGGGGGACCTACGAGCAGTACTTC.